This T cell receptor (beta chain) was sequenced during a study of T cells in Graves' hyperthyroidism and ophthalmopathy. The diagnostic basis comprised clinical symptoms, serum thyroxine and TRAb, thyroid ultrasound and orbital computed tomography. The CDR3 loop spans 14 amino acids. V lost 6 bases, J lost 0 bases, and 11 bases lay in between. Amplification of TCR beta CDR3 regions used RNA as the template. The TCR CDR3 first-round RT-PCR relied on the HTBI primer set. TCRdb fed the multiplex PCR reads into MiXCR, producing one record per CDR3 protein. The sample has approximately 400,000 distinct CDR3 sequences, 20% to 25% seen once; the top ten hold roughly 80%.

The V gene is TRBV12-3 or TRBV12-4, the J gene TRBJ1-2; weak D call: TRBD1 (5 bases). This sequence originates from a man aged 45 to 65 with Graves' hyperthyroidism. The sequencing input was blood. CDR3 bases: TGTGCCAGCAGGTCGGGACCAGCTAACTATGGCTACACCTTC. Encoded protein: CASRSGPANYGYTF.